This TCR beta chain emerged from a study of blood T cell repertoires in COVID-19. Study-wide background: Researchers got acute and convalescent COVID-19 samples from the United States, Italy and Spain. PBMCs, B-cell-depleted T cells, or T cells were the source of the cDNA or gDNA that made up the material.

In the original analysis: Researchers report that nucleated cell counts were estimated from reference gene primer amplification. Measured with immunoSEQ multiplex PCR; TCRdb has only the in-frame clones, and not every one. That table is the source of V, J and clone size, and D and trimming were worked out from the DNA. The sample shows just under 350,000 clones, 80% to 90% of them seen only once. This clone was seen a handful of times. CDR3 size: 14 residues. J lost 10 bases, V lost 5 bases, and 8 bases had no gene match. Germline V gene data show CDR1 as LNHNV and CDR2 as YYDKDF (reference sequence).

The source is a man younger than 45 with active or convalescent COVID-19. The V call is TRBV15, the J call TRBJ1-4, with TRBD1 matching over 9 bases. Material: peripheral blood. CDR3 sequence reads: CATSPGQGHAKLFF. The CDR3 DNA is TGTGCCACCAGCCCGGGACAGGGACATGCAAAACTGTTTTTT.